The sequence of this T cell receptor beta chain was determined in a study of T-cell reconstitution after alpha-beta-depleted transplantation in children. Unique molecular identifiers were used in preparing the TCRbeta library. Via MiXCR, TCRdb re-called the PCR reads, giving one row per CDR3 protein. The table lists 450,000 to 550,000 distinct CDR3 sequences, about an eighth of them singletons, with 13% to 15% in the top ten. This clonotype was seen a handful of times. V was cut by 5 bases and J by 8 bases, with 18 bases left in between. The CDR3 contains 14 residues. The germline V gene encodes CDR1 DFQATT and CDR2 SNEGSKA (reference sequence).

The V gene is TRBV20-1, the J gene TRBJ1-4; a weak D match, TRBD1 (5 bases). This sequence was found in a female patient aged 2 to 10 who had a stem cell transplant for aplastic anemia, so the T cells may come from the graft donor. Sample: PBMCs, mostly from graft donor cells, taken 180 days after TCRalphabeta/CD19-depleted stem cell transplant. CDR3 sequence (DNA): TGCAGTGCTGGAGGGGTCCATCCCTCGGAAAAACTGTTTTTT. This translates into CSAGGVHPSEKLFF.